This TCR beta chain derives from a study of T cells after yellow fever vaccination. Findings and caveats of the study: Abundant contaminating clonotypes from the bulk population could appear in FACS-sorted repertoires.

The CDR3 sequence is 14 residues long. Per the germline V gene, CDR1 is MNHEY and CDR2 is SMNVEV (reference sequence). The ends lost 5 bases at V and 5 bases at J; junction bases unmatched: 7. A process of 5'RACE template switching, which added a universal primer site and UMIs, was used to make TCR cDNA. TCRdb analysed the 5' RACE reads with MiXCR anew, one entry per CDR3 protein. The sample lists a few hundred thousand distinct CDR3 sequences, 8.5% to 10% occurring once. This clonotype was counted at least ten times. Its target is unknown. V usage is TRBV27 and J usage is TRBJ2-5; TRBD2 matches 8 bases. The source of this sequence is a man younger than 30 who received the YFV17D yellow fever vaccine. Here the sequenced sample was PBMCs, taken on the day of the first yellow fever vaccination. The CDR3 loop reads CASSHRVAGETQYF. In nucleotides, the CDR3 is TGTGCCAGCAGTCATCGGGTAGCGGGGGAGACCCAGTACTTC.